These 23 T cell receptor beta chains came from one sample sequenced in a study of CD8+CD57+ T cells in acquired aplastic anemia (dated by TCRdb to 2016 to 2019). Sequencing was carried out with an Illumina HiSeq 2000. Genomic DNA served as template for TCR beta VDJ combination and CDR3 sequence profiling. The public reads were reprocessed in TCRdb via fastp at Q25 and MiXCR, keeping in-frame beta chains. Records with the same CDR3 protein are collapsed into one entry carrying the most frequent genes and DNA. The table for this sample lists 300,000 or so distinct CDR3 sequences; approximately 56% of them were counted only once. 8% of the sample belongs to the ten largest clones. Sequencing input: sorted CD4+, CD8+, or CD8+CD57+ T cells (not recorded which) from PBMCs. The receptors were gathered from a human donor with severe aplastic anemia or a healthy control (not recorded which).

In its sample, this clonotype was seen many times. The genes are TRBV7-6 and TRBJ1-4; D remains ambiguous. The CDR3 is 15 residues long. Per germline, CDR1 SGHVS and CDR2 FNYEAQ. Trimming took off 0 bases at V and 7 bases at J, with 12 bases between the two ends. CDR3 protein: CASSLAAGSGEKLFF. DNA for the CDR3: TGTGCCAGCAGCTTAGCAGCGGGGTCCGGTGAAAAACTGTTTTTT.

About this clonotype: The limits of the CDR3 on the DNA are not certain, so only TCRdb's listed CDR3 is given. CDR3 in amino acids: CSVEFGEKLFFGSGTQYF. The chain joins TRBV29-1 to TRBJ2-5. The CDR3 is 18 residues long, ends included. Germline V gene lookup returns CDR1 SQVTM and CDR2 ANQGSEA.

This chain connects TRBV18 to TRBJ1-2; D gene ambiguous. The V gene lost 3 bases and the J gene lost 4 bases, with 15 bases spanning the gap. CDR1 KGHSH and CDR2 LQKENI come from the germline V gene. CDR3 length equals 15 residues. CDR3 amino acids: CASSPPSAAFYGYTF. The DNA for the CDR3 is TGTGCCAGCTCACCCCCGTCGGCCGCCTTCTATGGCTACACCTTC.

The chain uses TRBV10-3 and TRBJ2-3; TRBD2 matches at 11 bases. CDR3 length equals 16 residues. Germline values: CDR1 ENHRY, CDR2 SYGVKD. V was clipped by 10 bases and J by 6 bases; unmatched bases: 15. The CDR3 here is CATSRDSGGAFDTQYF. In DNA, the CDR3 is TGTGCCACATCGAGGGATAGCGGGGGGGCCTTCGATACGCAGTATTTT.

The rearrangement uses TRBV6-6 and TRBJ1-1; D is possibly TRBD1 (5 bases). Germline lookup yields CDR1 MNHNY and CDR2 SVGAGI (reference sequence). V dropped 6 bases and J dropped 8 bases, with 10 bases sitting between them. This CDR3 has 11 amino acids. The CDR3 region has the DNA TGTGCCAGCAGCCTCGGACAAGAAGCTTTCTTT. It is translated as CASSLGQEAFF.

This clonotype showed up many times. Germline and junction disagree at one end, which may indicate a read error. V gene TRBV5-1 combines with J gene TRBJ1-5; maybe TRBD1 (5 bases). Germline values: CDR1 SGHRS, CDR2 YFSETQ. The CDR3 extends over 14 amino acids. In DNA, the CDR3 is TGTGCCAGCAGCTTAGCAGGGTCCAATCAGCCCCAGCATTTT. Amino acid sequence: CASSLAGSNQPQHF.

The sample holds many counts of this clonotype. The J gene is TRBJ1-6, the V gene TRBV5-1; the D is unclear. This CDR3 is built from 13 residues. Trimming cost V 2 bases and J 7 bases, with 7 bases left between them. CDR1 SGHRS and CDR2 YFSETQ come from the germline V gene. This CDR3 reads CASSFDRNSPLHF. DNA of the CDR3: TGCGCCAGCAGCTTTGATAGGAATTCACCCCTCCACTTT.

V and J are TRBV4-3 and TRBJ2-7; 7 positions agree with TRBD2. Unmatched junction bases numbered 6, after V lost 2 bases and J lost 5 bases. This CDR3 spans 14 amino acids. Germline lookup yields CDR1 LGHNA and CDR2 YSLEER. The CDR3 nucleotides read TGCGCCAGCAGCCAAAGCGGACTAGTGGACGAGCAGTACTTC. Translation gives CASSQSGLVDEQYF.

This clonotype has ten or more counts. This chain connects TRBV4-2 to TRBJ1-3; D ambiguous. V was shortened by 1 base and J by 3 bases, with 10 bases between the two germline ends. The CDR3 loop spans 15 amino acids. The germline V gene has CDR1 LGHNA and CDR2 YNFKEQ. The chain's CDR3 is CASSQGAYSGNTIYF. In nucleotides, the CDR3 is TGTGCCAGCAGCCAAGGAGCATACAGTGGAAACACCATATATTTT.

In regard to this clonotype: It may be a read error: a sequence one base away is much more abundant. The J gene is TRBJ1-3, the V gene TRBV6-5; no firm D call. There are 13 residues in the CDR3. Germline CDR1 is MNHEY and CDR2 is SVGAGI. The CDR3 loop is CASSQNSGSTIYF. As DNA, the CDR3 is TGTGCCAGCAGTCAAAACTCTGGAAGCACCATATATTTT.

This clonotype was seen ten or more times. The chain employs TRBV28 and TRBJ1-6; unclear D gene. The CDR3 is 15 amino acids. Trimming shortened V by 6 bases and J by 6 bases, and 15 bases separated the two germline ends. Germline CDR1 reads MDHEN; CDR2 reads SYDVKM. DNA for the CDR3: TGTGCCAGCAGCCAACAATCAGGATTTAATTCACCCCTCCACTTT. Its translation is CASSQQSGFNSPLHF.

This rearrangement joins TRBV10-1 to TRBJ1-2; 7 bases align to TRBD1. The J segment lost 4 bases and the V segment lost 7 bases, leaving 12 bases of the junction unmatched. This CDR3 comprises 15 residues. Germline V lookup: CDR1 WNHNN, CDR2 SYGVQD (reference sequence). CDR3 DNA sequence: TGCGCCAGCATCTCGCGACAGGGAATTATCTATGGCTACACCTTC. Translating it yields CASISRQGIIYGYTF.

The chain has TRBV28 and TRBJ1-2; D is uncertain. Deletions cut 6 bases from V and 3 bases from J, with 17 bases between. The CDR3 contains 15 residues. In germline, CDR1 is MDHEN, CDR2 SYDVKM. CDR3 bases: TGTGCCAGCAGCCGACCGGGCCGAACTGACTATGGCTACACCTTC. Protein: CASSRPGRTDYGYTF.

V and J are TRBV7-9 and TRBJ1-1; no clear D gene. The germline CDR1 and CDR2 sequences are SEHNR and FQNEAQ (reference sequence). This CDR3 is built from 13 residues. The V end lost 2 bases, the J end lost 4 bases, and 8 bases lay between the germline ends. CDR3 coding DNA: TGTGCCAGCAGCTTATTGGTGAGCACTGAAGCTTTCTTT. This codes for CASSLLVSTEAFF.

This chain connects TRBV15 to TRBJ2-7, with TRBD1 identical over 8 bases. The CDR3 consists of 15 residues. The V gene's germline CDR1 is LNHNV and CDR2 YYDKDF (reference sequence). Losses at the gene ends were 5 bases for V and 1 base for J; bases not matched to a gene: 7. The CDR3 loop reads CATSLGTGLSYEQYF. In DNA form, the CDR3 reads TGTGCCACCAGCCTTGGGACAGGTCTTTCCTACGAGCAGTACTTC.

This chain connects TRBV7-9 to TRBJ2-5; 7 positions agree with TRBD1. V lost 5 bases to trimming and J lost 2 bases; unmatched junction nucleotides: 8. The CDR3 consists of 15 residues. Germline V gives CDR1 SEHNR, CDR2 FQNEAQ (reference sequence). In nucleotides, the CDR3 is TGTGCCAGCAGCCGCAGGGACAGTTCACAAGAGACCCAGTACTTC. This codes for CASSRRDSSQETQYF.

This clonotype was seen ten or more times. This chain connects TRBV20-1 to TRBJ2-4; 8 positions agree with TRBD1. The junction had 8 bases not matched to a gene; V was cut back by 2 bases and J by 8 bases. CDR1 is DFQATT, CDR2 SNEGSKA, per germline (reference sequence). This CDR3 spans 14 amino acids. CDR3 DNA: TGCAGTGCTAGATTTCCAGGGGGCTCGGACATTCAGTACTTC. Translating it yields CSARFPGGSDIQYF.

This clonotype was found many times. The rearrangement joins TRBV7-8 to TRBJ2-7; 13 bases are shared with TRBD2. The CDR3 is 18 residues long. V lost 3 bases and J lost 0; bases outside the gene matches: 8. Germline CDR1 SGHVS, CDR2 FQNEAQ. CDR3 sequence: CASSFLGTSGAPSYEQYF. The CDR3 bases are TGTGCCAGCAGCTTTTTGGGGACTAGCGGGGCCCCCTCCTACGAGCAGTACTTC.

The chain combines TRBV24-1 with TRBJ1-3; D may be TRBD1 (5 bases). The CDR3 extends over 14 amino acids. V was pared by 9 bases and J by 4 bases, with 15 bases between. Germline CDR1 reads KGHDR; CDR2 reads SFDVKD. Here the CDR3 reads CATLHLGAGNTIYF. The CDR3 DNA reads TGTGCCACCCTACATCTAGGGGCAGGAAACACCATATATTTT.

The chain carries TRBV15 and TRBJ1-2; TRBD1 agrees at 7 bases. Trimming at V came to 2 bases and at J to 4 bases, leaving 13 bases not matched to a gene. There are 17 residues in the CDR3. Germline V lookup: CDR1 LNHNV, CDR2 YYDKDF (reference sequence). CDR3 DNA sequence: TGTGCCACCAGCAGACCATTTCCGGGACAGCGGGCCTATGGCTACACCTTC. It yields the protein CATSRPFPGQRAYGYTF.

This chain joins TRBV7-9 and TRBJ2-1; D ambiguous. The CDR3 length is 14 residues. Germline V gene lookup returns CDR1 SEHNR and CDR2 FQNEAQ (reference sequence). Between the trimmed V and J ends, which lost 5 bases and 7 bases, there was a span of 15 bases. The CDR3 protein is CASSLPGGLNEQFF. The CDR3 DNA reads TGTGCCAGCAGCCTCCCGGGCGGTTTGAATGAGCAGTTCTTC.

This clonotype was seen repeatedly, ten times or more. V gene TRBV18 combines with J gene TRBJ1-1, with D perhaps TRBD1 (6 bases). The germline V gene encodes CDR1 KGHSH and CDR2 LQKENI. The CDR3 extends over 13 amino acids. The V and J ends lost 3 bases and 6 bases respectively, with 11 bases between them. Here the CDR3 reads CASSPGQIAEAFF. The CDR3 nucleotides read TGTGCCAGCTCACCGGGACAAATCGCTGAAGCTTTCTTT.

This clonotype was seen at least ten times. The V gene is TRBV11-2, the J gene TRBJ2-5, with TRBD1 as a possible D gene (5 bases). Per the germline V gene, CDR1 is SGHAT and CDR2 is FQNNGV. The CDR3 extends over 15 amino acids. V lost 1 base to trimming and J lost 4 bases, with 13 bases between them. The CDR3 coding sequence is TGTGCCAGCAGCTTAGGACAGAATTTGCTAGAGACCCAGTACTTC. Its translation: CASSLGQNLLETQYF.